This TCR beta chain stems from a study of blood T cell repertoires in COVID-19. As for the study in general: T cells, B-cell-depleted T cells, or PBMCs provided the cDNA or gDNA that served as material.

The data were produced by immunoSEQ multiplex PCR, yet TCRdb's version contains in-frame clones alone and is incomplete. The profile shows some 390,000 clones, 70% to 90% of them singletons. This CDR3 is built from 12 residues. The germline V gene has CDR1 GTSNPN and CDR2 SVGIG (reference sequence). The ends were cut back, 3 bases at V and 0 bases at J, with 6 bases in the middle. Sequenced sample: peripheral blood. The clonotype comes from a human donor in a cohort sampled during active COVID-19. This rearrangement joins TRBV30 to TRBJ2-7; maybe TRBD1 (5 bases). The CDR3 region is CAWSRASYEQYF. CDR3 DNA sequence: TGTGCCTGGAGCAGGGCCTCCTACGAGCAGTACTTC.